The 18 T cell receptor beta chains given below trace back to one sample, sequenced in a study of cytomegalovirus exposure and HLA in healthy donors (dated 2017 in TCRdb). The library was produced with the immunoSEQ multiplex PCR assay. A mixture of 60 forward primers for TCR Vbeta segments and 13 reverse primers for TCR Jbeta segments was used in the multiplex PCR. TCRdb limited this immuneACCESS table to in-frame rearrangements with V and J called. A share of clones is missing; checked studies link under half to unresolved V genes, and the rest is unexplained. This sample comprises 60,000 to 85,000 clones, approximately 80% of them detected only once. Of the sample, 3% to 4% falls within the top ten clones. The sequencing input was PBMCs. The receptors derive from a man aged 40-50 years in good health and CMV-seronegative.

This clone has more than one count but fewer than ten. The CDR3 region has the DNA TGTGCCACCGGGACAGGGCCTTCTGGGGCCAACGTCCTGACTTTC. Residues: CATGTGPSGANVLTF. V and J are TRBV7-9 and TRBJ2-6; 9 bases are shared with TRBD1. Germline CDR1 SEHNR, CDR2 FQNEAQ (reference sequence). The CDR3 totals 15 residues. V shed 10 bases and J 1 base; nucleotides not matched to a gene: 5.

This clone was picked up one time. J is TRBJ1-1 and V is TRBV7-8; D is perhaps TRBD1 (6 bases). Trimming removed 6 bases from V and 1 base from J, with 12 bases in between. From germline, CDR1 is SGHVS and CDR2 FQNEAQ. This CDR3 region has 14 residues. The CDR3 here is CASRGGGENTEAFF. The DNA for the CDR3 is TGTGCCAGCAGAGGGGGAGGGGAGAACACTGAAGCTTTCTTT.

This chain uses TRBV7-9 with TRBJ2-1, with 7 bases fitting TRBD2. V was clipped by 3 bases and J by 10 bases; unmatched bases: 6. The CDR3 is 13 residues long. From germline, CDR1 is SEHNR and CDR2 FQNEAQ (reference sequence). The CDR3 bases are TGTGCCAGCAGCTTCCCAGCGGGACGCGAGCAGTTCTTC. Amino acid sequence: CASSFPAGREQFF.

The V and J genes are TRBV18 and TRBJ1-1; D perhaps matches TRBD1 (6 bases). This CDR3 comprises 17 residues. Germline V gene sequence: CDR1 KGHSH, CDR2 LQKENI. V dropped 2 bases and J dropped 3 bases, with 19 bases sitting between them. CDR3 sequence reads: CASSPSAGATLDTEAFF. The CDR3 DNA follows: TGTGCCAGCTCACCATCGGCAGGGGCGACCTTAGACACTGAAGCTTTCTTT.

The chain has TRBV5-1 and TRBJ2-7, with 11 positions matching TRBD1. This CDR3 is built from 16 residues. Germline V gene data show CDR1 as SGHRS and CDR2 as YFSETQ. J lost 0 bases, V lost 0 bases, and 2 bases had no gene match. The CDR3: CASSLGTGGASYEQYF. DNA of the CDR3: TGCGCCAGCAGCTTGGGGACAGGGGGCGCCTCCTACGAGCAGTACTTC.

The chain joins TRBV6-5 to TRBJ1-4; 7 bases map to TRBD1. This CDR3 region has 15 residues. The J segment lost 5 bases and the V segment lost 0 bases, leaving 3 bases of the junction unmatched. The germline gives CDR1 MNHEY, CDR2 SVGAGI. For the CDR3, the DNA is TGTGCCAGCAGTTACTCGGGCAGGGGGAATGAAAAACTGTTTTTT. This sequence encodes CASSYSGRGNEKLFF.

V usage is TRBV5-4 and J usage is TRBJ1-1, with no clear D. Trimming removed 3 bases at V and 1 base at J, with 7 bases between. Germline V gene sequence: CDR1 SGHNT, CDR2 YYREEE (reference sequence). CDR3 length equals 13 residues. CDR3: CASSSQENTEAFF. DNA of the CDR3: TGTGCCAGCAGCTCCCAGGAGAACACTGAAGCTTTCTTT.

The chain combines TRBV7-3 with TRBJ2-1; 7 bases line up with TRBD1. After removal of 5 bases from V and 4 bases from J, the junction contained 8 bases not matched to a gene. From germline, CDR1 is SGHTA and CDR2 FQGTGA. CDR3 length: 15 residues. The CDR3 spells CASSVSGGAYNEQFF. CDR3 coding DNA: TGTGCCAGCAGCGTCTCAGGGGGAGCATACAATGAGCAGTTCTTC.

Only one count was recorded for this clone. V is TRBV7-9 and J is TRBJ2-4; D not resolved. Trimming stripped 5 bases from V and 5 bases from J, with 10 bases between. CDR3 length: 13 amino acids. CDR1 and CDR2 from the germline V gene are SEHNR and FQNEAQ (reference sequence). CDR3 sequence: CASSLPSENIQYF. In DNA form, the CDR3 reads TGTGCCAGCAGCCTCCCCAGTGAAAACATTCAGTACTTC.

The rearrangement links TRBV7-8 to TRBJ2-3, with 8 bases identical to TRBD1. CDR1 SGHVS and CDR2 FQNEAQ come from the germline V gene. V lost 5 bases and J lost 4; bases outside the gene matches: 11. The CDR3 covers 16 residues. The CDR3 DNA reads TGTGCCAGCAGCCCGGGGCAGGGACAGGTAGCAGATACGCAGTATTTT. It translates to CASSPGQGQVADTQYF.

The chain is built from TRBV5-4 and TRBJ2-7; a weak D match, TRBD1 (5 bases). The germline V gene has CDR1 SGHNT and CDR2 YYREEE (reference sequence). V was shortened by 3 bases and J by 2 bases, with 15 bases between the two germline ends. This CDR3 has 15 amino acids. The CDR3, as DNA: TGTGCCAGCAGCTCCGTCCAGGGAACCCCCTACGAGCAGTACTTC. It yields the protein CASSSVQGTPYEQYF.

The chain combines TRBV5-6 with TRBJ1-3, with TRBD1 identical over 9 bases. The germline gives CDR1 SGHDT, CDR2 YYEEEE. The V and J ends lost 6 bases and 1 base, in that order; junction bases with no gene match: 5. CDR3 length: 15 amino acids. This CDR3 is CASNRGRVSGNTIYF. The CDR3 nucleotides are TGTGCCAGCAACAGGGGGCGAGTTTCTGGAAACACCATATATTTT. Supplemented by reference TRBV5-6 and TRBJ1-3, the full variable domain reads DAGVTQSPTHLIKTRGQQVTLRCSPKSGHDTVSWYQQALGQGPQFIFQYYEEEERQRGNFPDRFSGHQFPNYSSELNVNALLLGDSALYLCASNRGRVSGNTIYFGEGSWLTVV.

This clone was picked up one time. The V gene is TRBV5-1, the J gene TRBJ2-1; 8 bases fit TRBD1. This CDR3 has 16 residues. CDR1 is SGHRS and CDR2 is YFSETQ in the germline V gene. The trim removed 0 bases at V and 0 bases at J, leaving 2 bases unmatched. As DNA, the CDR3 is TGCGCCAGCAGCTTGGCCGGACAGGGCTCCTACAATGAGCAGTTCTTC. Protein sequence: CASSLAGQGSYNEQFF.

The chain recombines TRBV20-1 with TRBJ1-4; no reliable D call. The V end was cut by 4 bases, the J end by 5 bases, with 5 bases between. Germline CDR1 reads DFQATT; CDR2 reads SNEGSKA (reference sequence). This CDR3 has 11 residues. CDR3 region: CSANRNEKLFF. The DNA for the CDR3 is TGCAGTGCTAACAGAAATGAAAAACTGTTTTTT.

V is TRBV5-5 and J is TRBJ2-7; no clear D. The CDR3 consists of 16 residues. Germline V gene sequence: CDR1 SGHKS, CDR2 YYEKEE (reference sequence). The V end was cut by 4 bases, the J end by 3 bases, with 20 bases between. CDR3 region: CASSRPYRVAGYEQYF. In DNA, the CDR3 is TGTGCCAGCAGCCGACCATACCGGGTGGCCGGCTACGAGCAGTACTTC.

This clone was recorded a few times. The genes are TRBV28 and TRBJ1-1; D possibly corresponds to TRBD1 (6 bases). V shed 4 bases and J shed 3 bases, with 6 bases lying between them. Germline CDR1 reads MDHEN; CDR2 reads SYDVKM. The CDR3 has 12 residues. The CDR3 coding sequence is TGTGCCAGCAGTTACAGGGACACTGAAGCTTTCTTT. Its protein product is CASSYRDTEAFF.

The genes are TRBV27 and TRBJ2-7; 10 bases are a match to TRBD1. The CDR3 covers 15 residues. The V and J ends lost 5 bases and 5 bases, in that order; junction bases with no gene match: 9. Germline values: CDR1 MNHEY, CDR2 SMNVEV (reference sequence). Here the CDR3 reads CASSPRTGGIDEQYF. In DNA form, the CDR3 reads TGTGCCAGCAGTCCGCGGACAGGGGGGATAGACGAGCAGTACTTC.

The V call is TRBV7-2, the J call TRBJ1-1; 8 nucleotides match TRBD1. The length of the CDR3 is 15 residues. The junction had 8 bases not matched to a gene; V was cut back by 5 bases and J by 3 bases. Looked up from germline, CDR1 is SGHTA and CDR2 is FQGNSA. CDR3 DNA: TGTGCCAGCAGCCTCGGGCAGGGGGCGTACACTGAAGCTTTCTTT. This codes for CASSLGQGAYTEAFF.